These T cell receptor beta chains were read from a single sample in a study of shared T cell receptors in the human thymus. Sequencing used immunoSEQ multiplex PCR; TCRdb keeps in-frame clones, though not all of them. The sample lists almost 550,000 clones, more than 75% occurring once. In addition, the sample was reused for a study of human thymus T cells.

Sequencing used thymocytes. The source of these receptors is a boy under two years old with a congenital heart defect. CDR3s include the opening cysteine and the closing phenylalanine or tryptophan. The D gene is left open where the match is weak. Part of the rows lack a size; the others show once, few, many or a class for expanded clones.

D gene: TRBD1; V gene: TRBV7-9; J gene: TRBJ1-2; clone size: once; CDR3 protein: CASSSGADRAHGYTF; CDR3 DNA: TGTGCCAGCAGCTCCGGCGCGGACAGGGCCCATGGCTACACCTTC
D gene: NA; V gene: TRBV6-1; J gene: TRBJ2-7; clone size: NA; CDR3 protein: CASTAGGLSYEQYF; CDR3 DNA: TGTGCCAGCACCGCCGGCGGCCTCTCCTACGAGCAGTACTTC
D gene: TRBD1; V gene: TRBV25-1; J gene: TRBJ2-5; clone size: once; CDR3 protein: CASTPTGELETQYF; CDR3 DNA: TGTGCCAGCACTCCGACAGGGGAATTAGAGACCCAGTACTTC
D gene: TRBD1; V gene: TRBV7-8; J gene: TRBJ1-5; clone size: few; CDR3 protein: CASSLDRVQPQHF; CDR3 DNA: TGTGCCAGCAGCTTGGACAGGGTTCAGCCCCAGCATTTT
D gene: NA; V gene: TRBV28; J gene: TRBJ1-3; clone size: NA; CDR3 protein: CATQGCVAGNTIYF; CDR3 DNA: TGTGCCACCCAGGGGTGTGTGGCTGGAAACACCATATATTTT
D gene: NA; V gene: TRBV2; J gene: TRBJ2-1; clone size: NA; CDR3 protein: CASSEDWQDRQFF; CDR3 DNA: TGTGCCAGCAGTGAGGACTGGCAGGATAGGCAGTTCTTC
D gene: NA; V gene: TRBV29-1; J gene: TRBJ2-3; clone size: NA; CDR3 protein: CSVLRQFSTDTQYF; CDR3 DNA: TGCAGCGTTTTAAGACAGTTTAGCACAGATACGCAGTATTTT
D gene: TRBD1; V gene: TRBV14; J gene: TRBJ1-1; clone size: NA; CDR3 protein: CASSQDPVTGGLNTEAFF; CDR3 DNA: TGTGCCAGCAGCCAAGATCCCGTGACAGGGGGATTGAACACTGAAGCTTTCTTT
D gene: NA; V gene: TRBV15; J gene: TRBJ1-1; clone size: NA; CDR3 protein: CATSRPTGLNTEAFF; CDR3 DNA: TGTGCCACCAGCAGACCTACAGGACTGAACACTGAAGCTTTCTTT
D gene: NA; V gene: TRBV4-2; J gene: TRBJ2-2; clone size: NA; CDR3 protein: CASSSVGPINTGELFF; CDR3 DNA: TGTGCCAGCAGCTCAGTGGGGCCCATTAACACCGGGGAGCTGTTTTTT
D gene: TRBD1; V gene: TRBV11-3; J gene: TRBJ1-1; clone size: NA; CDR3 protein: CASSLDAQGDTEAFF; CDR3 DNA: TGTGCCAGCAGCTTAGACGCCCAGGGGGACACTGAAGCTTTCTTT
D gene: NA; V gene: TRBV5-1; J gene: TRBJ2-5; clone size: once; CDR3 protein: CASGRRGLEETQYF; CDR3 DNA: TGCGCCAGCGGACGGAGGGGATTGGAAGAGACCCAGTACTTC
D gene: NA; V gene: TRBV28; J gene: TRBJ1-5; clone size: NA; CDR3 protein: CASRSRLGQPQHF; CDR3 DNA: TGTGCCAGCAGGTCTAGGTTAGGTCAGCCCCAGCATTTT
D gene: TRBD2; V gene: TRBV7-9; J gene: TRBJ2-1; clone size: few; CDR3 protein: CASSLVEAGASNEQFF; CDR3 DNA: TGTGCCAGCAGCTTAGTTGAGGCGGGAGCCTCCAATGAGCAGTTCTTC
D gene: TRBD1; V gene: TRBV27; J gene: TRBJ1-2; clone size: few; CDR3 protein: CASRDRDGVGYTF; CDR3 DNA: TGTGCCAGCAGGGACAGGGATGGCGTAGGCTACACCTTC
D gene: NA; V gene: TRBV4-3; J gene: TRBJ2-1; clone size: NA; CDR3 protein: CASSDGLAPPYNEQFF; CDR3 DNA: TGCGCCAGCAGCGACGGCTTAGCTCCTCCCTACAATGAGCAGTTCTTC
D gene: NA; V gene: TRBV19; J gene: TRBJ1-2; clone size: NA; CDR3 protein: CASGLGRGQGYTF; CDR3 DNA: TGTGCCAGTGGTTTAGGGCGGGGGCAGGGCTACACCTTC
D gene: NA; V gene: TRBV4-3; J gene: TRBJ2-7; clone size: NA; CDR3 protein: CASSPKKVETISHEQYF; CDR3 DNA: TGCGCCAGCAGCCCAAAGAAGGTAGAGACTATCTCCCACGAGCAGTACTTC
D gene: NA; V gene: TRBV11-2; J gene: TRBJ1-5; clone size: NA; CDR3 protein: CASSLAGGNQPQHF; CDR3 DNA: TGTGCCAGCAGCTTAGCTGGGGGGAATCAGCCCCAGCATTTT
D gene: NA; V gene: TRBV7-2; J gene: TRBJ1-2; clone size: NA; CDR3 protein: CASSQLQPREAYYGYTF; CDR3 DNA: TGTGCCAGCAGCCAACTACAACCCAGGGAGGCCTACTATGGCTACACCTTC
D gene: TRBD2; V gene: TRBV6-4; J gene: TRBJ2-2; clone size: NA; CDR3 protein: CASDEREGRTGELFF; CDR3 DNA: TGTGCCAGCGACGAGCGGGAGGGTCGGACCGGGGAGCTGTTTTTT
D gene: NA; V gene: TRBV28; J gene: TRBJ1-1; clone size: NA; CDR3 protein: CASSLGGAVNTEAFF; CDR3 DNA: TGTGCCAGCAGTTTGGGGGGGGCGGTGAACACTGAAGCTTTCTTT
D gene: NA; V gene: TRBV30; J gene: TRBJ2-3; clone size: few; CDR3 protein: CAWRLRGRNSTDTQYF; CDR3 DNA: TGTGCCTGGCGTTTGAGAGGGAGGAATAGTACAGATACGCAGTATTTT
D gene: NA; V gene: TRBV27; J gene: TRBJ1-2; clone size: few; CDR3 protein: CASSPGLQFYGYTF; CDR3 DNA: TGTGCCAGCAGTCCAGGGCTCCAATTCTATGGCTACACCTTC
D gene: TRBD2; V gene: TRBV5-5; J gene: TRBJ2-3; clone size: NA; CDR3 protein: CASSLEGAAPLAGTDTQYF; CDR3 DNA: TGTGCCAGCAGCTTGGAGGGGGCCGCCCCTCTAGCGGGAACAGATACGCAGTATTTT
D gene: NA; V gene: TRBV27; J gene: TRBJ2-2; clone size: NA; CDR3 protein: CASSLQGTGELFF; CDR3 DNA: TGTGCCAGCAGTTTACAGGGCACCGGGGAGCTGTTTTTT
D gene: TRBD1; V gene: TRBV7-9; J gene: TRBJ2-2; clone size: NA; CDR3 protein: CASSYTGGANTGELFF; CDR3 DNA: TGTGCCAGCAGCTACACAGGGGGCGCGAACACCGGGGAGCTGTTTTTT
D gene: TRBD2; V gene: TRBV9; J gene: TRBJ2-1; clone size: NA; CDR3 protein: CASSVGGLASGSGVYNEQFF; CDR3 DNA: TGTGCCAGCAGCGTAGGCGGACTGGCTAGCGGGAGCGGGGTATACAATGAGCAGTTCTTC
D gene: NA; V gene: TRBV6-1; J gene: TRBJ1-1; clone size: NA; CDR3 protein: CASNLWGVNTEAFF; CDR3 DNA: TGTGCCAGCAACCTCTGGGGAGTGAACACTGAAGCTTTCTTT
D gene: NA; V gene: TRBV5-4; J gene: TRBJ2-3; clone size: NA; CDR3 protein: CASSLDYTPTTDTQYF; CDR3 DNA: TGTGCCAGCAGCTTGGACTACACCCCCACCACAGATACGCAGTATTTT
D gene: TRBD2; V gene: TRBV4-2; J gene: TRBJ2-7; clone size: NA; CDR3 protein: CASSQGGTSGRFDYEQYF; CDR3 DNA: TGTGCCAGCAGCCAAGGTGGGACTAGCGGGAGATTCGACTACGAGCAGTACTTC
D gene: NA; V gene: TRBV6-5; J gene: TRBJ2-1; clone size: NA; CDR3 protein: CASSTGLDNEQFF; CDR3 DNA: TGTGCCAGCAGTACCGGGTTGGACAATGAGCAGTTCTTC
D gene: NA; V gene: TRBV5-8; J gene: TRBJ2-5; clone size: NA; CDR3 protein: CASSYSKGEETQYF; CDR3 DNA: TGTGCCAGCAGCTACTCCAAGGGAGAAGAGACCCAGTACTTC
D gene: TRBD2; V gene: TRBV11-2; J gene: TRBJ2-7; clone size: NA; CDR3 protein: CASELTESAGDPREQYF; CDR3 DNA: TGTGCCAGCGAATTGACGGAATCGGCGGGGGACCCTAGGGAGCAGTACTTC
D gene: NA; V gene: TRBV27; J gene: TRBJ1-1; clone size: NA; CDR3 protein: CASRSWGRNTEAFF; CDR3 DNA: TGTGCCAGCAGGAGTTGGGGGCGGAACACTGAAGCTTTCTTT
D gene: TRBD2; V gene: TRBV19; J gene: TRBJ2-7; clone size: NA; CDR3 protein: CASSPMPTSGRYEQYF; CDR3 DNA: TGTGCCAGTAGCCCCATGCCGACTAGCGGGAGGTACGAGCAGTACTTC
D gene: NA; V gene: TRBV4-1; J gene: TRBJ1-2; clone size: NA; CDR3 protein: CASSLRGIYGYTF; CDR3 DNA: TGCGCCAGCAGCTTACGAGGGATCTATGGCTACACCTTC
D gene: NA; V gene: TRBV7-2; J gene: TRBJ2-7; clone size: NA; CDR3 protein: CASSFGGRTGEQYF; CDR3 DNA: TGTGCCAGCAGCTTCGGGGGGCGTACAGGCGAGCAGTACTTC
D gene: TRBD2; V gene: TRBV4-1; J gene: TRBJ2-7; clone size: NA; CDR3 protein: CASSQGIAGGLHEQYF; CDR3 DNA: TGCGCCAGCAGCCAAGGTATAGCGGGAGGGCTCCACGAGCAGTACTTC
D gene: NA; V gene: TRBV5-1; J gene: TRBJ1-1; clone size: NA; CDR3 protein: CASSLGNPRRTTEAFF; CDR3 DNA: TGCGCCAGCAGCCTCGGGAACCCCCGACGGACCACTGAAGCTTTCTTT
D gene: TRBD1; V gene: TRBV2; J gene: TRBJ2-7; clone size: NA; CDR3 protein: CASSPPGQGLQYF; CDR3 DNA: TGTGCCAGCAGTCCACCGGGACAGGGCTTGCAGTACTTC
D gene: NA; V gene: TRBV6-1; J gene: TRBJ2-7; clone size: NA; CDR3 protein: CASSVNGRGYEQYF; CDR3 DNA: TGTGCCAGCAGTGTAAACGGGAGAGGGTACGAGCAGTACTTC
D gene: NA; V gene: TRBV27; J gene: TRBJ2-3; clone size: NA; CDR3 protein: CASGLNSGRSTDTQYF; CDR3 DNA: TGTGCCAGCGGTCTGAACTCGGGAAGGAGCACAGATACGCAGTATTTT
D gene: NA; V gene: TRBV30; J gene: TRBJ2-1; clone size: NA; CDR3 protein: CAWSVLPPPRSSYNEQFF; CDR3 DNA: TGTGCCTGGAGTGTACTCCCCCCACCACGGAGCTCCTACAATGAGCAGTTCTTC
D gene: NA; V gene: TRBV28; J gene: TRBJ1-2; clone size: once; CDR3 protein: CASSLVRVDGYTF; CDR3 DNA: TGTGCCAGCAGTTTAGTCAGGGTAGATGGCTACACCTTC
D gene: NA; V gene: TRBV28; J gene: TRBJ1-2; clone size: NA; CDR3 protein: CASIPFGGNNYGYTF; CDR3 DNA: TGTGCCAGCATCCCCTTTGGGGGGAATAACTATGGCTACACCTTC
D gene: TRBD1; V gene: TRBV19; J gene: TRBJ2-5; clone size: NA; CDR3 protein: CASSLGQGTLLQETQYF; CDR3 DNA: TGTGCCAGTAGTTTGGGACAGGGGACTCTCCTTCAAGAGACCCAGTACTTC
D gene: TRBD1; V gene: TRBV27; J gene: TRBJ1-1; clone size: NA; CDR3 protein: CASSPPGQVVTEAFF; CDR3 DNA: TGTGCCAGCAGTCCACCGGGACAGGTGGTAACTGAAGCTTTCTTT
D gene: NA; V gene: TRBV9; J gene: TRBJ2-2; clone size: NA; CDR3 protein: CASSVGGPGELFF; CDR3 DNA: TGTGCCAGCAGCGTCGGGGGGCCCGGGGAGCTGTTTTTT
D gene: TRBD1; V gene: TRBV11-2; J gene: TRBJ2-2; clone size: NA; CDR3 protein: CASSLDLRGQTGELFF; CDR3 DNA: TGTGCCAGCAGCTTAGATCTTAGGGGGCAGACCGGGGAGCTGTTTTTT
D gene: TRBD2; V gene: TRBV7-2; J gene: TRBJ2-3; clone size: NA; CDR3 protein: CASSFGFAGVGPPDTQYF; CDR3 DNA: TGTGCCAGCAGCTTCGGGTTTGCGGGAGTGGGACCCCCAGATACGCAGTATTTT
D gene: TRBD2; V gene: TRBV2; J gene: TRBJ2-1; clone size: NA; CDR3 protein: CAPREASGRGNEQFF; CDR3 DNA: TGTGCCCCCAGGGAGGCTAGCGGGCGTGGCAATGAGCAGTTCTTC
D gene: NA; V gene: TRBV7-2; J gene: TRBJ1-1; clone size: once; CDR3 protein: CASSPPTGTEAFF; CDR3 DNA: TGTGCCAGCAGCCCCCCTACGGGGACTGAAGCTTTCTTT